This entry describes one TCR beta chain. Its target is unknown. The entry originates in a study of shared clonotypes between healthy human individuals. Study background: Three CD4 naive, three CD4 memory, two CD8 naive and one CD8 memory plate were used per donor.

Healthy adults negative for HIV, lacking recent acute infections or vaccinations, served as donors. General observations from the study: Sequencing depth was expected to influence donor clonotype sharing. Although depth was large, rarefaction showed that sequencing of the sorted subsets was incomplete.

Sequencing used immunoSEQ multiplex PCR; TCRdb keeps in-frame clones, though not all of them. Of about 980,000 clones in the sample, less than 85% were seen once. Germline V CDR1 and CDR2: SGHTA, FQGNSA. This CDR3 contains 14 residues. V lost 5 bases, J lost 2 bases, and 13 bases lay in between. The specimen was memory CD4+ T cells sorted from blood. Subset specified: CD45RA-negative fraction. V and J are TRBV7-2 and TRBJ2-7, with D perhaps matching TRBD1 or TRBD2 (6 bases each). The receptor's source is a man aged 18 to 35 in good health. CDR3 region: CASSPGGLAYEQYF. The CDR3 nucleotides read TGTGCCAGCAGCCCCGGGGGCCTAGCCTACGAGCAGTACTTC.